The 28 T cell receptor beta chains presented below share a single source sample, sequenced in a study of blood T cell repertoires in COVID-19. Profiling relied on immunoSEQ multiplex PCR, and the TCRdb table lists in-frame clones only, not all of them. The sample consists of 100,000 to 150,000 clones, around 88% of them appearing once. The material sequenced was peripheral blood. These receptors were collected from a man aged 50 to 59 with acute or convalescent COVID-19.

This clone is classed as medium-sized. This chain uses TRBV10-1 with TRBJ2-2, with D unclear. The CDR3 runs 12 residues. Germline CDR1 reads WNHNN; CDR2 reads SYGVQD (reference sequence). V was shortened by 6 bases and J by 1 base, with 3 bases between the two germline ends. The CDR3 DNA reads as TGCGCCAGCAGCCAGAACACCGGGGAGCTGTTTTTT. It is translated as CASSQNTGELFF.

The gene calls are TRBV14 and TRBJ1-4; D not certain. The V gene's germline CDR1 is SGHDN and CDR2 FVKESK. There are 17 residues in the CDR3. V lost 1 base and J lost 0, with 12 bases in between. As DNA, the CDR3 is TGTGCCAGCAGCCAAGTCGCAGCTCAGGCAACTAATGAAAAACTGTTTTTT. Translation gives CASSQVAAQATNEKLFF. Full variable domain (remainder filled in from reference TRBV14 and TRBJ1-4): EAGVTQFPSHSVIEKGQTVTLRCDPISGHDNLYWYRRVMGKEIKFLLHFVKESKQDESGMPNNRFLAERTGGTYSTLKVQPAELEDSGVYFCASSQVAAQATNEKLFFGSGTQLSVL.

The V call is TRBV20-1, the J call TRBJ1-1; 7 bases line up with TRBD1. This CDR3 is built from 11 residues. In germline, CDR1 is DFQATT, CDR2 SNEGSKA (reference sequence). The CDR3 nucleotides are TGCAGCTGCAGGGGGTCTACTGAAGCTTTCTTT. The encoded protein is CSCRGSTEAFF.

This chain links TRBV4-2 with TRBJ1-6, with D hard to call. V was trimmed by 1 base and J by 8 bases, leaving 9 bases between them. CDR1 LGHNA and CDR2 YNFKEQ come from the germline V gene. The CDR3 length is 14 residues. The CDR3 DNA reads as TGTGCCAGCAGCCAAGGCGGGATACATTCACCCCTCCACTTT. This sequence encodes CASSQGGIHSPLHF.

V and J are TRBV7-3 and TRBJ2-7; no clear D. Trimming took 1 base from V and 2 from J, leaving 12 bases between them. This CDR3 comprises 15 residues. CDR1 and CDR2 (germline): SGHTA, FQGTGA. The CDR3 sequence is CASSLNGGLPYEQYF. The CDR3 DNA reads TGTGCCAGCAGCTTAAATGGTGGCTTGCCCTACGAGCAGTACTTC. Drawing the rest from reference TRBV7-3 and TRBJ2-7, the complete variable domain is GAGVSQTPSNKVTEKGKYVELRCDPISGHTALYWYRQSLGQGPEFLIYFQGTGAADDSGLPNDRFFAVRPEGSVSTLKIQRTERGDSAVYLCASSLNGGLPYEQYFGPGTRLTVT.

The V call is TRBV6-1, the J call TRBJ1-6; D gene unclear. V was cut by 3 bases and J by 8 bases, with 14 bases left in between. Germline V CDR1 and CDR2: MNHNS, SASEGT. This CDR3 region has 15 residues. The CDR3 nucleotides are TGTGCCAGCAGTGAGGGAGGCGGGTATGATTCACCCCTCCACTTT. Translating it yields CASSEGGGYDSPLHF.

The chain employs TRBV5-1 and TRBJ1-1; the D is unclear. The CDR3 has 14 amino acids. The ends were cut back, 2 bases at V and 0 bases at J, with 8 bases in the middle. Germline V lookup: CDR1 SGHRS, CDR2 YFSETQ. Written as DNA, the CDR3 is TGCGCCAGCAGCTTTAGTTCAATGAACACTGAAGCTTTCTTT. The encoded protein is CASSFSSMNTEAFF. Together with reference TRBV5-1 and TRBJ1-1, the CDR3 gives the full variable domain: KAGVTQTPRYLIKTRGQQVTLSCSPISGHRSVSWYQQTPGQGLQFLFEYFSETQRNKGNFPGRFSGRQFSNSRSEMNVSTLELGDSALYLCASSFSSMNTEAFFGQGTRLTVV.

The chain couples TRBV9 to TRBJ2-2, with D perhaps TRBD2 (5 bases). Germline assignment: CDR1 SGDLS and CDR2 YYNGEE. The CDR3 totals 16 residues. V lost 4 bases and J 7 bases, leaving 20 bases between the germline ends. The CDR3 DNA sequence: TGTGCCAGCAGCCTCCCCCGTCCCGGGGTAGGCGGGGAGCTGTTTTTT. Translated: CASSLPRPGVGGELFF.

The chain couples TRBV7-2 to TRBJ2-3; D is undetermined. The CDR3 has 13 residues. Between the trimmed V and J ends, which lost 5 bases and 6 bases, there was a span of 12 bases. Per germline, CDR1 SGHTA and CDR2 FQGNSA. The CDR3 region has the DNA TGTGCCAGCAGCGATCAAAGCCGGGATACGCAGTATTTT. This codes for CASSDQSRDTQYF.

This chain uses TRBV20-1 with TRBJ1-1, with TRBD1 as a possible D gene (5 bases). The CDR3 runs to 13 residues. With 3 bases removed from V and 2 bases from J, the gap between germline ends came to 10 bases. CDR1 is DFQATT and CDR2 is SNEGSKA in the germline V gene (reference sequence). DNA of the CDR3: TGCAGTGCTAGTTTAAGGGGAAACACTGAAGCTTTCTTT. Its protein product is CSASLRGNTEAFF.

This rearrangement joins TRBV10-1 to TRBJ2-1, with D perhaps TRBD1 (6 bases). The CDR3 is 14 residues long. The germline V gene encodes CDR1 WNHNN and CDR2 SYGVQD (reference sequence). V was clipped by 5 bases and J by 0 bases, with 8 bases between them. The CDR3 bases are TGCGCCAGCAGTTCGACAGGCTCCTACAATGAGCAGTTCTTC. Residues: CASSSTGSYNEQFF.

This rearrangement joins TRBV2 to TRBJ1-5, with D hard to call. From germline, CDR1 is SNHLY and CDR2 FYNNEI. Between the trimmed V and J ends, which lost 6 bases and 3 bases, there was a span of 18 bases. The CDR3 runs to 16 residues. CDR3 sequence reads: CASSEGRRRFNQPQHF. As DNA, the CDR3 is TGTGCCAGCAGCGAGGGTCGTCGCAGATTCAATCAGCCCCAGCATTTT.

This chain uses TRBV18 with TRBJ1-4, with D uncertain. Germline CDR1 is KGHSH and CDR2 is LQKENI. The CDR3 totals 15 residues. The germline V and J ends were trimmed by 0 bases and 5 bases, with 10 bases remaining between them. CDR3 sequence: CASSPPSVSNEKLFF. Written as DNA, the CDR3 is TGTGCCAGCTCACCACCCTCCGTTTCGAATGAAAAACTGTTTTTT.

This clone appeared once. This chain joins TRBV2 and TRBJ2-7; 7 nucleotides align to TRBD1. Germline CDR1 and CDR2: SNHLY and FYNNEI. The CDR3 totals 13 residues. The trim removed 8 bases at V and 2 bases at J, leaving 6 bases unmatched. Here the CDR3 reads CASGTVRTYEQYF. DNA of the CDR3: TGTGCCAGCGGGACAGTCCGAACCTACGAGCAGTACTTC.

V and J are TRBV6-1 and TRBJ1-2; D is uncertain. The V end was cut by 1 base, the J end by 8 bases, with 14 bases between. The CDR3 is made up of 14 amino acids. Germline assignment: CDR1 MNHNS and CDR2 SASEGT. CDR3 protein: CASSEETGRGGYTF. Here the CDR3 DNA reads TGTGCCAGCAGTGAAGAGACCGGGCGGGGAGGCTACACCTTC.

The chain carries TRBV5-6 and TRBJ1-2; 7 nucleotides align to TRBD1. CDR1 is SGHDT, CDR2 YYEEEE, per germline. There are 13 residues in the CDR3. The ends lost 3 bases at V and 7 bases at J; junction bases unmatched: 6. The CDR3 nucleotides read TGTGCCAGCAGCTCAACTACAGGGGCTGGCTACACCTTC. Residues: CASSSTTGAGYTF.

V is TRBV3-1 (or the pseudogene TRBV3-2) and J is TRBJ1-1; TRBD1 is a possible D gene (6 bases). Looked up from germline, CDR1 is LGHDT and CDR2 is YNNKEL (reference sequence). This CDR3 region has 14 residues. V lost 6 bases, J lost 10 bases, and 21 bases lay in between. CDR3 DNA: TGTGCCAGCAGTCCAGGGGTCGGATCCTTCGGAGCTTTCTTT. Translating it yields CASSPGVGSFGAFF.

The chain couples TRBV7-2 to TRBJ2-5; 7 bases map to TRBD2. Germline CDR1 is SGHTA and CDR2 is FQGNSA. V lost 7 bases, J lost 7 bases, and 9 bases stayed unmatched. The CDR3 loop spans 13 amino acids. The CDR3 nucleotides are TGTGCCAGCATTGGGGGAGGGGTCGGGACCCAGTACTTC. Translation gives CASIGGGVGTQYF.

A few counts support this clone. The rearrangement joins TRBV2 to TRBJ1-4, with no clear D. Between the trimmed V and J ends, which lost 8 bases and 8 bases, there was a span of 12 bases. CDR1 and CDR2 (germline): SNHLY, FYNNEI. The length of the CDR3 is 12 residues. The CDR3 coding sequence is TGTGCCAGCGGCTATAGCGTGGAAAAACTGTTTTTT. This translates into CASGYSVEKLFF.

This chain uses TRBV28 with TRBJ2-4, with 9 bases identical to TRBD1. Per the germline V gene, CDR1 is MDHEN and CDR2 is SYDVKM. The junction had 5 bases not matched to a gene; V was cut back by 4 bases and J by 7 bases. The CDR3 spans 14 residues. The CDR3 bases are TGTGCCAGCAGTTCCGGGACAGGGTGGAACATTCAGTACTTC. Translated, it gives CASSSGTGWNIQYF.

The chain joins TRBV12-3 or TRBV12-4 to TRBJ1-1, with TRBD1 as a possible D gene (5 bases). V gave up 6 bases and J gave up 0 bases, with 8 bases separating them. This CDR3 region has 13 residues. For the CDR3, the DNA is TGTGCCAGCAGCCGACAGTTGAACACTGAAGCTTTCTTT. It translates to CASSRQLNTEAFF.

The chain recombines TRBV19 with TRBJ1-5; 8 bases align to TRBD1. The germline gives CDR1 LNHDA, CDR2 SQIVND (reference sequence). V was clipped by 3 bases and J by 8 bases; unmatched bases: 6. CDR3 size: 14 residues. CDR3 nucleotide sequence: TGTGCCAGTAGTATTTACAGGGGGTTAGAGCCCCAGCATTTT. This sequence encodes CASSIYRGLEPQHF. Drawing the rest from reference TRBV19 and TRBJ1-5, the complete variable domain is DGGITQSPKYLFRKEGQNVTLSCEQNLNHDAMYWYRQDPGQGLRLIYYSQIVNDFQKGDIAEGYSVSREKKESFPLTVTSAQKNPTAFYLCASSIYRGLEPQHFGDGTRLSIL.

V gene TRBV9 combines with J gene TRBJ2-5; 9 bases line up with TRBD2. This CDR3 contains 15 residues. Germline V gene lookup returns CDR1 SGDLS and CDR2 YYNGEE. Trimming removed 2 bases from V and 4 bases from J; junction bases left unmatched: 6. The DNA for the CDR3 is TGTGCCAGCAGCGTTGCGGCGGGGGGGCGAGAGACCCAGTACTTC. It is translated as CASSVAAGGRETQYF.

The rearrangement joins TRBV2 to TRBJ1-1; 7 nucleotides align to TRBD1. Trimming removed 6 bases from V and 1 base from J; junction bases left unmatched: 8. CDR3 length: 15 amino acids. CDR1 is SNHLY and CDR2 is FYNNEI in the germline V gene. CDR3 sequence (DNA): TGTGCCAGCAGCCTGACAGGGAACCGGAACACTGAAGCTTTCTTT. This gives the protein CASSLTGNRNTEAFF.

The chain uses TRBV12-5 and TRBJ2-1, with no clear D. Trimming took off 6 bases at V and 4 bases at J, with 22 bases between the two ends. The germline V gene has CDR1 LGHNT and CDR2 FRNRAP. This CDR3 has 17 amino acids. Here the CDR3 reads CASGTFKTDYSYNEQFF. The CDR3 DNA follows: TGTGCTAGTGGAACCTTCAAAACAGATTATTCGTACAATGAGCAGTTCTTC.

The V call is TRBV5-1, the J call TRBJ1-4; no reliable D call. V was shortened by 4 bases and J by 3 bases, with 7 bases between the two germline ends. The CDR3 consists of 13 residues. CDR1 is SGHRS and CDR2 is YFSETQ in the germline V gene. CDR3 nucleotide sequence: TGCGCCAGCAGCCGGGGTTCTAATGAAAAACTGTTTTTT. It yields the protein CASSRGSNEKLFF.

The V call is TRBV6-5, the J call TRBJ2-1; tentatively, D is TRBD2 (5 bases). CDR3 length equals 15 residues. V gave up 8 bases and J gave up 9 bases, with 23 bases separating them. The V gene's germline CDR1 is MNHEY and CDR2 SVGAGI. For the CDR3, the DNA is TGTGCCAGCTCTCGCTTCCAAGTGGAGGCGGTTGAGCAGTTCTTC. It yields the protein CASSRFQVEAVEQFF.

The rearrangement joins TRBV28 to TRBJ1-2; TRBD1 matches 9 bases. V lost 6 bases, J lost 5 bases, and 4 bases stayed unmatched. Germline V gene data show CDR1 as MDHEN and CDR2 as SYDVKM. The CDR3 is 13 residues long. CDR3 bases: TGTGCCAGCAGATTGACAGGGGGTTATGGCTACACCTTC. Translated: CASRLTGGYGYTF.